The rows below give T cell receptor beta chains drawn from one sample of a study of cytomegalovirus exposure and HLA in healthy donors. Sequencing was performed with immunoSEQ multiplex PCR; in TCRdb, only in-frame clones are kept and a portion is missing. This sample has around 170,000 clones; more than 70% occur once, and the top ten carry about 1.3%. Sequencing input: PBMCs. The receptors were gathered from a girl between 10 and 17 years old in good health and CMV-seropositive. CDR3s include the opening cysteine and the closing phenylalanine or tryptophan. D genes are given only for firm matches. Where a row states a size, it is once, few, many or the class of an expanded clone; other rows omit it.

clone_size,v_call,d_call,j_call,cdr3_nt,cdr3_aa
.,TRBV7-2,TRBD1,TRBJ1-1,TGTGCCAGCAGCCTCGGGACAGCGCACACTGAAGCTTTCTTT,CASSLGTAHTEAFF
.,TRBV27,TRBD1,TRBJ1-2,TGTGCCAGCAGTTTCGCGGACAGGGGGCAGAGAGGCTACACCTTC,CASSFADRGQRGYTF
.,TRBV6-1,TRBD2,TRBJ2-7,TGTGCCAGCAGTGAAATTTTTAGGACTAGCGGATCCTACGAGCAGTACTTC,CASSEIFRTSGSYEQYF
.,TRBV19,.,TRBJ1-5,TGTGCCAGTAGTATAGCCGGGGGGAGTGTTTATCAGCCCCAGCATTTT,CASSIAGGSVYQPQHF
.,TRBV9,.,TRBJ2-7,TGTGCCAGCAGCGCGGGCCGGGACATAGGGGCCTACGAGCAGTACTTC,CASSAGRDIGAYEQYF
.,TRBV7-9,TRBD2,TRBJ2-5,TGTGCCAGCAGCTTAAGGTCTAGCGGGAAACAAGAGACCCAGTACTTC,CASSLRSSGKQETQYF
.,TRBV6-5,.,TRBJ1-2,TGTGCCAGCAGTTACTTCGGAGCCAGTAATGGCTACACCTTC,CASSYFGASNGYTF
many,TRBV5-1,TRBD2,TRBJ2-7,TGCGCCAGCAGCTTGGCCTCGTCTAGCGGGAGGGCCAATGCCTACGAGCAGTACTTC,CASSLASSSGRANAYEQYF
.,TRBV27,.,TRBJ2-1,TGTGCCAGCAGTTCGACGACTAACCCAAACCCATACAATGAGCAGTTCTTC,CASSSTTNPNPYNEQFF
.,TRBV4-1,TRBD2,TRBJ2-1,TGCGCCAGCAGCCACCTCCTCTGGGCGGGAGTGATCCCCAATGAGCAGTTCTTC,CASSHLLWAGVIPNEQFF
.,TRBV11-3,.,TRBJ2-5,TGTGCCAGCAGTTTTCCCTTTAATAGCACTCAAGAGACCCAGTACTTC,CASSFPFNSTQETQYF
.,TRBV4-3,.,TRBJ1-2,TGCGCCAGCAGCCAGGAAACAGGGAATGGCGGCTACACCTTC,CASSQETGNGGYTF
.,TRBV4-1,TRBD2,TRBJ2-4,TGCGCCAGCAGCCAACCGGGACTAGCAAACATTCAGTACTTC,CASSQPGLANIQYF
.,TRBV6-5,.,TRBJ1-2,TGTGCCAGCAGTTACTCTATCAGTTCCCTTGGCTACACCTTC,CASSYSISSLGYTF
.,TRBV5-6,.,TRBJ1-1,TGTGCCAGCACCCTCCGGGGGGTAGGCACTGAAGCTTTCTTT,CASTLRGVGTEAFF
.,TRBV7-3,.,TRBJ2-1,TGTGCCAGCAGCTTTTTAAGGGGGCGCGGGGACAATGAGCAGTTCTTC,CASSFLRGRGDNEQFF
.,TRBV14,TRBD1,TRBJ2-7,TGTGCCAGCAGCCAAATTGGACAGGGGCTCTACGAGCAGTACTTC,CASSQIGQGLYEQYF